The 29 T cell receptor beta chains below were found in one sample sequenced in a study of cytomegalovirus exposure and HLA in healthy donors. Both 60 Vbeta primers and 13 Jbeta primers went into the PCR. TCRdb keeps only in-frame clones here, not all; method: immunoSEQ multiplex PCR. The table shows 150,000 to 200,000 clones, with around 79% occurring only once. The sequencing input was PBMCs. These receptors came from a man aged 45 to 65 in good health and CMV-seropositive.

The V and J genes are TRBV9 and TRBJ1-1; D unresolved. CDR1 is SGDLS and CDR2 is YYNGEE in the germline V gene. The CDR3 runs to 14 residues. Trimming shortened V by 0 bases and J by 1 base, and 7 bases separated the two germline ends. The CDR3 region has the DNA TGTGCCAGCAGCGTAGCATCAGGGAACACTGAAGCTTTCTTT. It specifies CASSVASGNTEAFF.

The chain recombines TRBV6-6 with TRBJ1-2; D may be TRBD1 (5 bases). V shed 0 bases and J shed 12 bases, with 8 bases lying between them. The CDR3 spans 11 residues. Germline CDR1 reads MNHNY; CDR2 reads SVGAGI (reference sequence). The CDR3 DNA reads TGTGCCAGCAGTTACTCCGGGACTCACACCTTC. Encoded protein: CASSYSGTHTF.

The CDR3 DNA reads TGTGCCACCAGCAGAGGAAGGGACGGGACAGGCCCTTACAATGAGCAGTTCTTC. Its translation: CATSRGRDGTGPYNEQFF. The rearrangement links TRBV15 to TRBJ2-1; the match to TRBD1 covers 8 bases. The ends lost 1 base at V and 4 bases at J; junction bases unmatched: 12. The CDR3 spans 18 residues. Per the germline V gene, CDR1 is LNHNV and CDR2 is YYDKDF (reference sequence). Combining the CDR3 with reference TRBV15 and TRBJ2-1 gives the whole variable domain DAMVIQNPRYQVTQFGKPVTLSCSQTLNHNVMYWYQQKSSQAPKLLFHYYDKDFNNEADTPDNFQSRRPNTSFCFLDIRSPGLGDTAMYLCATSRGRDGTGPYNEQFFGPGTRLTVL.

This chain joins TRBV9 and TRBJ1-2, with 7 bases matching TRBD1. CDR3 size: 14 residues. Germline CDR1 SGDLS, CDR2 YYNGEE. V lost 0 bases and J lost 2; bases outside the gene matches: 1. CDR3 sequence: CASSVGGQNYGYTF. The CDR3 DNA reads TGTGCCAGCAGCGTAGGGGGACAGAACTATGGCTACACCTTC.

This chain links TRBV28 with TRBJ2-1; 9 bases are shared with TRBD1. The CDR3 is 13 amino acids. Per germline, CDR1 MDHEN and CDR2 SYDVKM. Trimming at V came to 5 bases and at J to 12 bases, leaving 8 bases not matched to a gene. In nucleotides, the CDR3 is TGTGCCAGCAGTATCATTCCGGGACAGGGGCAGTTCTTC. This gives the protein CASSIIPGQGQFF.

V and J are TRBV5-5 and TRBJ2-7, with TRBD1 matching 7 bases. V lost 4 bases to trimming and J lost 3 bases; unmatched junction nucleotides: 10. The CDR3 contains 15 residues. Germline V gives CDR1 SGHKS, CDR2 YYEKEE (reference sequence). The CDR3 DNA follows: TGTGCCAGCAGCCGGGGACAGAGGACGGGCTACGAGCAGTACGTC. It encodes CASSRGQRTGYEQYV.

V gene TRBV7-9 combines with J gene TRBJ2-3, with 8 bases identical to TRBD2. Germline lookup yields CDR1 SEHNR and CDR2 FQNEAQ (reference sequence). The CDR3 spans 13 residues. V gave up 1 base and J gave up 10 bases; unmatched junction bases: 4. The CDR3 is CASSLVSGGSQYF. CDR3 sequence (DNA): TGTGCCAGCAGCTTAGTTTCGGGGGGGTCGCAGTATTTT.

CDR3 sequence reads: CASSLFSTREGNEQFF. The CDR3 DNA follows: TGTGCCAGCAGTTTATTTTCTACCCGAGAGGGCAATGAGCAGTTCTTC. This chain connects TRBV28 to TRBJ2-1, with a possible D match to TRBD2 (5 bases). The ends were cut back, 1 base at V and 6 bases at J, with 16 bases in the middle. CDR3 length equals 16 residues. The germline V gene encodes CDR1 MDHEN and CDR2 SYDVKM.

This rearrangement joins TRBV27 to TRBJ2-3, with TRBD2 matching 7 bases. This CDR3 is 15 amino acids long. Trimming removed 5 bases from V and 2 bases from J; junction bases left unmatched: 7. The germline gives CDR1 MNHEY, CDR2 SMNVEV (reference sequence). The CDR3: CASSLGGVFTDTQYF. In DNA, the CDR3 is TGTGCCAGCAGTCTTGGGGGGGTTTTCACAGATACGCAGTATTTT.

This chain joins TRBV7-2 and TRBJ2-7; no definite D call. V was trimmed by 1 base and J by 0 bases, leaving 10 bases between them. CDR3 length: 15 residues. Germline-derived CDR1 and CDR2 are SGHTA and FQGNSA. The CDR3 DNA sequence: TGTGCCAGCAGCTTAGGCGGAGTAAGCTCCTACGAGCAGTACTTC. As protein: CASSLGGVSSYEQYF.

The chain couples TRBV12-5 to TRBJ1-2; no clear D gene. Trimming took off 0 bases at V and 1 base at J, with 9 bases between the two ends. The germline gives CDR1 LGHNT, CDR2 FRNRAP. The CDR3 spans 15 residues. The CDR3 reads CASGLVEVLNYGYTF. CDR3 bases: TGTGCTAGTGGTTTGGTAGAGGTCCTTAACTATGGCTACACCTTC.

This chain uses TRBV7-2 with TRBJ1-1; D might be TRBD1 (5 bases). This CDR3 comprises 14 residues. CDR1 is SGHTA, CDR2 FQGNSA, per germline. Trimming left V 4 bases short and J 5 bases short, with 14 bases between. This chain's CDR3 is CASSSHFRGTEAFF. The DNA for the CDR3 is TGTGCCAGCAGCTCCCATTTCCGGGGGACTGAAGCTTTCTTT.

V and J are TRBV2 and TRBJ2-5; 14 nucleotides align to TRBD2. The V and J ends lost 6 bases and 3 bases, in that order; junction bases with no gene match: 3. CDR3 length: 15 residues. Germline loops: CDR1 SNHLY, CDR2 FYNNEI. CDR3 DNA: TGTGCCAGCAGCCCGACTAGCGGGGGGGAAGAGACCCAGTACTTC. Translation: CASSPTSGGEETQYF.

This chain links TRBV19 with TRBJ1-2; possibly TRBD1 for D (6 bases). V lost 3 bases to trimming and J lost 7 bases, with 27 bases between them. The CDR3 is 18 residues long. Germline V gives CDR1 LNHDA, CDR2 SQIVND (reference sequence). The CDR3 coding sequence is TGTGCCAGTAGTATGGGGTCGACAGGACCGAAAATATCAAGTGGCTACACCTTC. Protein product: CASSMGSTGPKISSGYTF. Variable domain in full (rest from reference TRBV19 and TRBJ1-2): DGGITQSPKYLFRKEGQNVTLSCEQNLNHDAMYWYRQDPGQGLRLIYYSQIVNDFQKGDIAEGYSVSREKKESFPLTVTSAQKNPTAFYLCASSMGSTGPKISSGYTFGSGTRLTVV.

This clone was detected only once. The chain combines TRBV28 with TRBJ2-1; TRBD2 is a possible D gene (5 bases). The CDR3 loop spans 15 amino acids. Trimming shortened V by 5 bases and J by 6 bases, and 17 bases separated the two germline ends. Germline V lookup: CDR1 MDHEN, CDR2 SYDVKM. CDR3 residues: CASSAPGSGSNEQFF. Written as DNA, the CDR3 is TGTGCCAGCAGTGCCCCGGGGAGTGGTAGCAATGAGCAGTTCTTC.

This clone was observed a handful of times. The chain joins TRBV5-1 to TRBJ1-1; D is undetermined. Trimming removed 2 bases from V and 1 base from J, with 6 bases in between. The V gene's germline CDR1 is SGHRS and CDR2 YFSETQ. The CDR3 is made up of 13 amino acids. The CDR3 DNA reads TGCGCCAGCAGCTTCGAGGGGAACACTGAAGCTTTCTTT. Translated, it gives CASSFEGNTEAFF.

This clone was detected only a few times. The chain uses TRBV6-5 and TRBJ2-5; a weak D match, TRBD2 (5 bases). CDR1 and CDR2 from the germline V gene are MNHEY and SVGAGI. V lost 4 bases to trimming and J lost 0 bases, with 12 bases between them. This CDR3 spans 15 amino acids. CDR3 coding DNA: TGTGCCAGCAGTTCGTCAGGACTGGACCAAGAGACCCAGTACTTC. This sequence encodes CASSSSGLDQETQYF.

The sample holds a few counts of this clone. The chain links TRBV9 to TRBJ1-3; possible D gene TRBD1, 6 bases. V shed 0 bases and J shed 0 bases, with 13 bases lying between them. This CDR3 region has 17 residues. Per the germline V gene, CDR1 is SGDLS and CDR2 is YYNGEE. CDR3 protein: CASSVGDTGSSGNTIYF. The CDR3 nucleotides are TGTGCCAGCAGCGTAGGAGATACAGGGAGCTCTGGAAACACCATATATTTT.

This chain connects TRBV18 to TRBJ2-2, with D unresolved. Germline CDR1 KGHSH, CDR2 LQKENI. V gave up 1 base and J gave up 9 bases, with 6 bases separating them. The CDR3 is made up of 12 amino acids. In nucleotides, the CDR3 is TGTGCCAGCTCACCACAGGAGTGGGAGCTGTTTTTT. Residues: CASSPQEWELFF.

The chain carries TRBV6-5 and TRBJ2-1; 10 bases map to TRBD1. The trim removed 6 bases at V and 6 bases at J, leaving 8 bases unmatched. This CDR3 spans 15 amino acids. Germline V gives CDR1 MNHEY, CDR2 SVGAGI. The CDR3 DNA is TGTGCCAGCAGCCCGACAGGGGGCGCAGGCAATGAGCAGTTCTTC. This encodes CASSPTGGAGNEQFF.

This sequence joins TRBV28 and TRBJ1-4, with 9 bases lining up with TRBD1. The germline gives CDR1 MDHEN, CDR2 SYDVKM. Trimming cost V 2 bases and J 7 bases; bases outside gene matches: 2. The CDR3 is made up of 14 amino acids. Here the CDR3 reads CASSLGQGREKLFF. In DNA form, the CDR3 reads TGTGCCAGCAGTTTAGGACAGGGGCGTGAAAAACTGTTTTTT.

This chain links TRBV11-2 with TRBJ2-7; 7 bases fit TRBD2. Germline V gene data show CDR1 as SGHAT and CDR2 as FQNNGV. The junction had 8 bases not matched to a gene; V was cut back by 4 bases and J by 5 bases. The CDR3 is 14 amino acids. CDR3 in DNA: TGTGCCAGCAGCTGGACTAGGGGTACCAACGAGCAGTACTTC. As protein: CASSWTRGTNEQYF. The full variable domain, with the rest looked up from reference TRBV11-2 and TRBJ2-7, is EAGVAQSPRYKIIEKRQSVAFWCNPISGHATLYWYQQILGQGPKLLIQFQNNGVVDDSQLPKDRFSAERLKGVDSTLKIQPAKLEDSAVYLCASSWTRGTNEQYFGPGTRLTVT.

This chain connects TRBV28 to TRBJ2-3; perhaps TRBD1 as D (6 bases). The CDR3 sequence is 12 residues long. Germline V CDR1 and CDR2: MDHEN, SYDVKM. Trimming took 5 bases from V and 6 from J, leaving 9 bases between them. CDR3: CASSPGADTQYF. The CDR3 DNA reads TGTGCCAGCAGTCCAGGGGCCGATACGCAGTATTTT.

This clone was counted only a few times. The chain carries TRBV10-3 and TRBJ1-1; D might be TRBD1 (6 bases). The CDR3 contains 11 residues. CDR1 is ENHRY, CDR2 SYGVKD, per germline. V lost 9 bases, J lost 8 bases, and 13 bases lay in between. CDR3 sequence: CAIKTGTEAFF. CDR3 in DNA: TGTGCCATTAAAACCGGGACAGAAGCTTTCTTT.

The chain recombines TRBV25-1 with TRBJ2-3; 9 nucleotides align to TRBD2. The CDR3 covers 16 residues. Germline V gene sequence: CDR1 MGHDK, CDR2 SYGVNS. Germline trimming cut 1 base from V and 4 bases from J; bases unmatched to any gene: 6. CDR3 sequence (DNA): TGTGCCAGCAGTGAATGGGGCGGGGGGGAGGCAGATACGCAGTATTTT. Translating gives CASSEWGGGEADTQYF.

The rearrangement uses TRBV5-1 and TRBJ2-3; TRBD2 is a possible D gene (5 bases). The CDR3 extends over 16 amino acids. V gave up 0 bases and J gave up 1 base, with 12 bases separating them. Per germline, CDR1 SGHRS and CDR2 YFSETQ. Here the CDR3 reads CASSLAVWGGTDTQYF. For the CDR3, the DNA is TGCGCCAGCAGCTTGGCCGTATGGGGAGGCACAGATACGCAGTATTTT.

This clone was seen a handful of times. The chain employs TRBV6-1 and TRBJ2-5; 8 positions match TRBD1. Trimming removed 4 bases from V and 9 bases from J; junction bases left unmatched: 10. This CDR3 comprises 14 residues. CDR1 and CDR2 (germline): MNHNS, SASEGT. The CDR3 region is CASSGWTGTTAQYF. The CDR3 DNA follows: TGTGCCAGCAGTGGGTGGACAGGGACCACGGCCCAGTACTTC.

The chain uses TRBV4-1 and TRBJ2-5; D perhaps matches TRBD2 (7 bases). V lost 0 bases, J lost 2 bases, and 16 bases lay in between. Germline CDR1 MGHRA, CDR2 YSYEKL. The CDR3 length is 17 residues. CDR3 coding DNA: TGCGCCAGCAGCCAAGACCCCGGGGGGCTCTTACAAGAGACCCAGTACTTC. Translated: CASSQDPGGLLQETQYF.

V usage is TRBV12-2 and J usage is TRBJ1-1; the table calls TRBD1, which could not be checked here. TRBV12-2 is a known pseudogene. The CDR3 sequence is 16 residues long. CDR3: CASRVDRAPVSTEAFF. The CDR3 coding sequence is TGTGCAAGTCGCGTCGACAGGGCCCCAGTTAGCACTGAAGCTTTCTTT.